This record covers a single TCR beta chain. The sample belongs to a study of blood T cell repertoires in COVID-19. Study as a whole: COVID-19 samples from acute and convalescent phases originated in the United States, Italy and Spain. PBMCs, B-cell-depleted T cells, or T cells were the source of the cDNA or gDNA that made up the material.

In the study's own analysis: From reference gene primer amplification, estimates of nucleated cell counts were derived. Repertoires were generated with immunoSEQ multiplex PCR, while TCRdb's copy carries only in-frame clones and drops some. Clone size and the V and J calls come from that table; the DNA yielded D and trimming. In the table there are around 100,000 clones, about 89% of which are singletons. This CDR3 has 15 amino acids. Germline CDR1 and CDR2: SGHNT and YYREEE (reference sequence). Trimming cost V 3 bases and J 2 bases; bases outside gene matches: 4. The chain couples TRBV5-4 to TRBJ1-3; 8 bases agree with TRBD1. This TCR was sampled from a man between 50 and 59 years old with active COVID-19. Sequences were obtained from peripheral blood. Written as DNA, the CDR3 is TGTGCCAGCAGCTACGGGACAGGACCTGGAAACACCATATATTTT. Residues: CASSYGTGPGNTIYF.